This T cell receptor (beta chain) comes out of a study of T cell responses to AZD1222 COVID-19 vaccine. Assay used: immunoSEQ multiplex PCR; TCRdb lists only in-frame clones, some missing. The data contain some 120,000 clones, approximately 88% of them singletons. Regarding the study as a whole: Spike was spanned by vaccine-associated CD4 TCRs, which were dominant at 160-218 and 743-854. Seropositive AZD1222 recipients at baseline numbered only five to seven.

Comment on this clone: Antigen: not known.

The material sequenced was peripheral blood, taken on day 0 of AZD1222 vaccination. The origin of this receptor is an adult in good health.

The CDR3 reads CASSLGTLNEAFF. The CDR3 region has the DNA TGTGCCAGCAGCTTAGGTACCTTAAATGAAGCTTTCTTT. This chain uses TRBV7-9 with TRBJ1-1; D is undetermined. The CDR3 sequence is 13 residues long. The V and J ends lost 1 base and 7 bases respectively, with 10 bases between them. Germline V gene sequence: CDR1 SEHNR, CDR2 FQNEAQ (reference sequence). Supplemented by reference TRBV7-9 and TRBJ1-1, the full variable domain reads DTGVSQNPRHKITKRGQNVTFRCDPISEHNRLYWYRQTLGQGPEFLTYFQNEAQLEKSRLLSDRFSAERPKGSFSTLEIQRTEQGDSAMYLCASSLGTLNEAFFGQGTRLTVV.